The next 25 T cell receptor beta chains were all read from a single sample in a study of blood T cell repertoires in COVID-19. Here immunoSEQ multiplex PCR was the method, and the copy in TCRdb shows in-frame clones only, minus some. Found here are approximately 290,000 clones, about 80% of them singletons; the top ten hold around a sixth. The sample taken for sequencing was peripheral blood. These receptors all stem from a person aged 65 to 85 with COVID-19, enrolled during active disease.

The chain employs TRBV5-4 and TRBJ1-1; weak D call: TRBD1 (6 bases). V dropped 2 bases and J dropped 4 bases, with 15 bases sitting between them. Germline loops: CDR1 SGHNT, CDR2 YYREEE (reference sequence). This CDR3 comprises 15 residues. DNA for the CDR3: TGTGCCAGCAGCTTCCGCAGCCAGGGGCGCACTGAAGCTTTCTTT. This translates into CASSFRSQGRTEAFF.

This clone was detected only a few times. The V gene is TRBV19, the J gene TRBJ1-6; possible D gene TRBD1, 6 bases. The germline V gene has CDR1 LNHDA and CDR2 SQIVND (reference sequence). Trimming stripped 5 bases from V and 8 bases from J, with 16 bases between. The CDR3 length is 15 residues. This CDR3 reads CASSVAGGADSPLHF. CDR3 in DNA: TGTGCCAGTAGTGTGGCGGGGGGCGCGGATTCACCCCTCCACTTT. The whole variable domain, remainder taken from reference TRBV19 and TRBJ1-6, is DGGITQSPKYLFRKEGQNVTLSCEQNLNHDAMYWYRQDPGQGLRLIYYSQIVNDFQKGDIAEGYSVSREKKESFPLTVTSAQKNPTAFYLCASSVAGGADSPLHFGNGTRLTVT.

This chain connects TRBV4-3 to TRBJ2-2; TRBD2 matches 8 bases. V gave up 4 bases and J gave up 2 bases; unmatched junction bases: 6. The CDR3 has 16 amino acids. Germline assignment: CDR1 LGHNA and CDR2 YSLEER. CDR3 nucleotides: TGCGCCAGCAGCCCGGAACTAGCGGCCAACACCGGGGAGCTGTTTTTT. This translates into CASSPELAANTGELFF.

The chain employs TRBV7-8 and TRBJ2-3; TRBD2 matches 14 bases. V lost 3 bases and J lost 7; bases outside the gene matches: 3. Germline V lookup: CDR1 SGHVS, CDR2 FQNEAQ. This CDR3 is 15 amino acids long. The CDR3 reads CASSLGTSGSHTQYF. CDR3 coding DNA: TGTGCCAGCAGCTTGGGGACTAGCGGGAGTCATACGCAGTATTTT.

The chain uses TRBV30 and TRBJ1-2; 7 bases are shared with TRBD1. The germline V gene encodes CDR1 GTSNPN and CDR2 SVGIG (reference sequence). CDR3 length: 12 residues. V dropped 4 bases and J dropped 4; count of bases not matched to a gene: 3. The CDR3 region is CAWTGGGYGYTF. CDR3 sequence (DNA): TGTGCCTGGACAGGGGGAGGCTATGGCTACACCTTC.

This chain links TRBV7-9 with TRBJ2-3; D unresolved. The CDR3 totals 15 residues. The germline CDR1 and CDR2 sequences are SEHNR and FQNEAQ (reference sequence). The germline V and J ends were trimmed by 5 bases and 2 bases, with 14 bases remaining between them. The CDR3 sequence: CASSTVRQVTDTQYF. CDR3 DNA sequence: TGTGCCAGCAGCACCGTCCGACAAGTCACAGATACGCAGTATTTT.

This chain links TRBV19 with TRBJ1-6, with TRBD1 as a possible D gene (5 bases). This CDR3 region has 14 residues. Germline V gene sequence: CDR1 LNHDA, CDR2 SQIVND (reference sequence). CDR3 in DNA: TGTGCTGCATCCCAGGGCCCTAATAATTCACCCCTCCACTTT. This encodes CAASQGPNNSPLHF.

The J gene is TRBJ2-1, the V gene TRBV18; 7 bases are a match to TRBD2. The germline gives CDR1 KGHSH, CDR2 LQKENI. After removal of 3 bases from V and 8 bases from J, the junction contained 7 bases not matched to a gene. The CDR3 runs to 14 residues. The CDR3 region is CASSPGTGGYEQFF. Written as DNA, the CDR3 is TGTGCCAGCTCACCGGGAACGGGGGGATATGAGCAGTTCTTC.

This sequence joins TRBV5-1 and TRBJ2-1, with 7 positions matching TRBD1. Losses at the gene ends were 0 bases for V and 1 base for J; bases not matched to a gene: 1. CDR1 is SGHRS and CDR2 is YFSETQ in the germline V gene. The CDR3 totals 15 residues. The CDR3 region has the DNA TGCGCCAGCAGCTTGGAGGGACAGTCCTACAATGAGCAGTTCTTC. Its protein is CASSLEGQSYNEQFF.

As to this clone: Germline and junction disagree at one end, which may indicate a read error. The CDR3 DNA sequence: TGTGCCTGGACGCCCGAGGGAATCACCATATATTTT. Translated, it gives CAWTPEGITIYF. This sequence joins TRBV30 and TRBJ1-3; no firm D call. The germline V gene has CDR1 GTSNPN and CDR2 SVGIG (reference sequence). CDR3 length: 12 amino acids.

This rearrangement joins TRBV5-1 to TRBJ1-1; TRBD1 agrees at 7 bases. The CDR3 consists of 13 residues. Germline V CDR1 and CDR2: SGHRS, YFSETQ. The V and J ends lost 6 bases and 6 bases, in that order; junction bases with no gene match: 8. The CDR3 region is CASNTGASAEAFF. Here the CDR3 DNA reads TGCGCCAGCAACACAGGGGCTAGCGCTGAAGCTTTCTTT.

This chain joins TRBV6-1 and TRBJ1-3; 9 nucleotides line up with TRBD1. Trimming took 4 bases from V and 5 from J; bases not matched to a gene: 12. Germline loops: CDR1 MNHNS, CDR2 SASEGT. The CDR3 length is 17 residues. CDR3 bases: TGTGCCAGCAGTGCAACCCCGACAGGGGGAGAAAGAAACACCATATATTTT. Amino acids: CASSATPTGGERNTIYF.

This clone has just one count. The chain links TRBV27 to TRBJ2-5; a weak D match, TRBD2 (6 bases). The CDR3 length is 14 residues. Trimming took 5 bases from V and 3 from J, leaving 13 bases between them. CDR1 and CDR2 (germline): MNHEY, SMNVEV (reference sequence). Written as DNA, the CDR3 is TGTGCCAGCAGTCCCTTTAGCGGTAAAGAGACCCAGTACTTC. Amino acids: CASSPFSGKETQYF.

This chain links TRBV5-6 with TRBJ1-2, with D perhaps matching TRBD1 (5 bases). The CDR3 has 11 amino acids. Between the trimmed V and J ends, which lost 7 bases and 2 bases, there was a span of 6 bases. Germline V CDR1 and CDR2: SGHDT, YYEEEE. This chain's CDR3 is CASRGNYGYTF. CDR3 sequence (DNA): TGTGCCAGCCGGGGGAACTATGGCTACACCTTC.

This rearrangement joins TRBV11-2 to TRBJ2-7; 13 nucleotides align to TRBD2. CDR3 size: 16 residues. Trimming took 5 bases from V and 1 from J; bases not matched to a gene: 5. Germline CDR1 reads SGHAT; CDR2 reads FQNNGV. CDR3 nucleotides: TGTGCCAGCAGCGAGTGGACTAGCGGGAGATCCTACGAGCAGTACTTC. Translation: CASSEWTSGRSYEQYF. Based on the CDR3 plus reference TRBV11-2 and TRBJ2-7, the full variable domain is EAGVAQSPRYKIIEKRQSVAFWCNPISGHATLYWYQQILGQGPKLLIQFQNNGVVDDSQLPKDRFSAERLKGVDSTLKIQPAKLEDSAVYLCASSEWTSGRSYEQYFGPGTRLTVT.

The CDR3 sequence: CASSYELAGGDTQYF. In DNA, the CDR3 is TGTGCCAGCAGTTACGAACTAGCGGGAGGAGATACGCAGTATTTT. The chain carries TRBV6-2 or TRBV6-3 and TRBJ2-3; 12 nucleotides line up with TRBD2. The junction had 2 bases not matched to a gene; V was cut back by 2 bases and J by 5 bases. The CDR3 totals 15 residues. CDR1 and CDR2 (germline): MNHEY, SVGEGT.

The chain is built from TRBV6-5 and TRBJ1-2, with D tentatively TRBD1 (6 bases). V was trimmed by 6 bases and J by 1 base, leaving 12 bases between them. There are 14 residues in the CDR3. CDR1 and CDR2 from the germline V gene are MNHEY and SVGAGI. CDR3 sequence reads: CASRTPGHNYGYTF. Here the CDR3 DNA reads TGTGCCAGCAGGACCCCGGGACATAACTATGGCTACACCTTC.

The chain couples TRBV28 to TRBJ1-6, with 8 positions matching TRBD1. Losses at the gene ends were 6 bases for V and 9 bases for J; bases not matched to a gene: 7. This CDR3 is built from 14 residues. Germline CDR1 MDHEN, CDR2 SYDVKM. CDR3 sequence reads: CASSRDRFFSPLHF. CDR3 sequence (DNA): TGTGCCAGCAGCCGGGACAGGTTTTTTTCACCCCTCCACTTT.

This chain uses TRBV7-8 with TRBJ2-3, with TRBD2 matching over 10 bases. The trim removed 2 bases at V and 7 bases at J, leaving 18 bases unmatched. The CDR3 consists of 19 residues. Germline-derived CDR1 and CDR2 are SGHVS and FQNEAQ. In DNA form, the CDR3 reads TGTGCCAGCAGCTTATATTTAATCGCTAGCGGGAGCCCTCCGTATACGCAGTATTTT. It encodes CASSLYLIASGSPPYTQYF.

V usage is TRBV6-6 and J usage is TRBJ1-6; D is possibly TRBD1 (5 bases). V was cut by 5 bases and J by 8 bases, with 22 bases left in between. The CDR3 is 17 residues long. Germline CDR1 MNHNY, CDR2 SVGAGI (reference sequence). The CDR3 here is CASSPSLFRGRDSPLHF. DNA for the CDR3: TGTGCCAGCAGTCCGTCTCTATTCCGGGGGAGAGATTCACCCCTCCACTTT.

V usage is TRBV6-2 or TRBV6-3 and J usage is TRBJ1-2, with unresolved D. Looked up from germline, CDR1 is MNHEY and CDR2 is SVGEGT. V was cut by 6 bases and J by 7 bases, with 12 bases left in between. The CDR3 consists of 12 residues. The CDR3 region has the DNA TGTGCCAGCAGCCCAAGACATTTTGGCTACACCTTC. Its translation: CASSPRHFGYTF.

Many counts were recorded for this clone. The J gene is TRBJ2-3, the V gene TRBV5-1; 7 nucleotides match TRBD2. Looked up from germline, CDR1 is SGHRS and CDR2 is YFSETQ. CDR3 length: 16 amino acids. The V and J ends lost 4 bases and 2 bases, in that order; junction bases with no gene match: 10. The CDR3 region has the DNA TGCGCCAGCAGCGAGCAACTAGCGACCTCCACAGATACGCAGTATTTT. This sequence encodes CASSEQLATSTDTQYF.

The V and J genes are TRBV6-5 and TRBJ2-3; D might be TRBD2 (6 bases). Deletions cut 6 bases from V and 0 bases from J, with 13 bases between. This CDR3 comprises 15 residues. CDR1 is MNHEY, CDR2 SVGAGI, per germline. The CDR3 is CASRVGGPSTDTQYF. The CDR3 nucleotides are TGTGCCAGCAGGGTGGGGGGTCCTAGCACAGATACGCAGTATTTT.

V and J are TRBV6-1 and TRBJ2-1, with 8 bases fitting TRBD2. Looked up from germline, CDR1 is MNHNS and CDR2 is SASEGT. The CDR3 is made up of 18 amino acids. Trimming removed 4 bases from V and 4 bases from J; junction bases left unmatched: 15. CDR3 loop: CASSARGGAGGHYNEQFF. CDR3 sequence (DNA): TGTGCCAGCAGTGCCAGGGGTGGGGCGGGAGGACATTACAATGAGCAGTTCTTC.

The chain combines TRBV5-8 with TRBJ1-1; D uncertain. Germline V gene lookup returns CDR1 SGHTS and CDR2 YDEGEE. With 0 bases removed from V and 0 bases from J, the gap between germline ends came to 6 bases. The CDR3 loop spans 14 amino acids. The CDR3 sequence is CASSLGGVNTEAFF. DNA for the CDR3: TGTGCCAGCAGCTTGGGGGGAGTGAACACTGAAGCTTTCTTT. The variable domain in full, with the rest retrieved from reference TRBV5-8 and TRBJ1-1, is EAGVTQSPTHLIKTRGQQATLRCSPISGHTSVYWYQQALGLGLQFLLWYDEGEERNRGNFPPRFSGRQFPNYSSELNVNALELEDSALYLCASSLGGVNTEAFFGQGTRLTVV.